A selection of T cell receptor beta chains follows, all from one sample in a study of metastatic and nonmetastatic thyroid tumors. TCRdb reanalyzed the PCR reads via MiXCR. The repertoire holds about 59,000 clones, with under 20% as singletons. The sample consisted of blood. The receptor source for this set is a male donor with papillary thyroid cancer or a benign thyroid nodule (not recorded which). Some clones in this sample may be carry-over from other donors' samples. Both conserved end residues are part of each CDR3. A D gene is named only where the DNA matches it firmly. Clone size is shown for a subset of rows, as once, few, many or a class of expanded clone.

v_call,j_call,clone_size,d_call,cdr3_nt,cdr3_aa
TRBV5-1,TRBJ1-4,many,.,TGCGCCAGTAGCACGGACACAACTAATGAAAAACTGTTTTTT,CASSTDTTNEKLFF
TRBV7-2,TRBJ2-1,.,TRBD2,TGTGCCAGCAGCTTACCGGGGGGAATAGCGGGAGGGCCTTCTCGTAGTGAGCAGTTCTTC,CASSLPGGIAGGPSRSEQFF
TRBV4-3,TRBJ1-2,many,.,TGCGCCAGCAGCCAAGATCGCTGGGCTTCCTATGGCTACACCTTC,CASSQDRWASYGYTF
TRBV6-1,TRBJ2-1,many,TRBD2,TGTGCCAGCAGTGGACTAGCGGGGGGTAACGAGCAGTTCTTC,CASSGLAGGNEQFF
TRBV12-3/TRBV12-4,TRBJ1-2,few,.,TGTGCCAGCAGTACCCGAGGGTTCTATGGCTACAACTTC,CASSTRGFYGYNF
TRBV28,TRBJ2-5,many,TRBD1,TGTGCCAGCAGTCCCGGGGACAGGGCGGTAGAGACCCAGTACTTC,CASSPGDRAVETQYF
TRBV14,TRBJ2-1,few,.,TGTGCCAGCAGCAAGATACGGTACAATGAGCAGTTCTTC,CASSKIRYNEQFF
TRBV20-1,TRBJ2-7,.,TRBD1,TGCAGTGCTGGTCCAGCTATAGGACAGGACCGCTCCTACGAGCAGTACTTC,CSAGPAIGQDRSYEQYF
TRBV27,TRBJ1-5,many,TRBD1,TGTGCCAGCCGCCTACAGGGGGGCAATCAGCCCCAGCATTTT,CASRLQGGNQPQHF
TRBV5-1,TRBJ1-6,many,.,TGCGCCAGCAGCTTGGATGACCAGCCACCCCTCCACTTT,CASSLDDQPPLHF
TRBV6-2/TRBV6-3,TRBJ2-1,many,TRBD2,TGTGCCAGCAGTACCCCCGGGACTATCTACAATGAGCAGTTCTTC,CASSTPGTIYNEQFF
TRBV27,TRBJ2-3,many,TRBD2,TGTGCCAGCAGTTTTCGCGGGGGGGCCCAGTATTTT,CASSFRGGAQYF
TRBV2,TRBJ2-2,once,.,TGTGCCAGCAGTTTTGGGGGTGGTACCGGTGAGCTGTTTTTT,CASSFGGGTGELFF
TRBV6-1,TRBJ1-1,.,.,TGTGCCACCATCGTTGGGGGGAACACTGAAGCTTTCTTT,CATIVGGNTEAFF
TRBV5-1,TRBJ1-5,few,.,TGCGCCAGCAGCTTGGGCCCGAGGAATCAGCCCCAGCATTTT,CASSLGPRNQPQHF
TRBV10-3,TRBJ2-3,many,.,TGTGCCATCAGTGAGAGGGCCCTCGGGGGCACAGATACGCAGTATTTT,CAISERALGGTDTQYF
TRBV9,TRBJ2-4,many,.,TGTGCCAGCAGCGTAGGACAGAGATATATTCGTAAGGGGTACATTCAGTACTTC,CASSVGQRYIRKGYIQYF
TRBV7-9,TRBJ2-7,many,.,TGTGCCAGCAGCTTAAGTGGCAGAAACTCCTACGAGCAGTACTTC,CASSLSGRNSYEQYF
TRBV20-1,TRBJ2-5,few,TRBD2,TGCAGTGCTAAAGGCTTTTTCGGGGGGCAAGAGACCCAGTACTTC,CSAKGFFGGQETQYF
TRBV28,TRBJ1-2,many,.,TGTGCCAGCAGTTTGCTGACATCCCCCCTATTCTTC,CASSLLTSPLFF
TRBV6-2/TRBV6-3,TRBJ2-2,few,TRBD2,TGTGCCAGCAGTAGCGGGGGGGAAACCGGGGAGCTGTTTTTT,CASSSGGETGELFF
TRBV28,TRBJ2-1,many,.,TGTGCCAGCAGTCGGGCGCGCCGGGGACAAAGACTAAACAATGAGCAGTTCTTC,CASSRARRGQRLNNEQFF
TRBV9,TRBJ1-1,many,TRBD1,TGTGCCAGCAGCGTAAGATTGGAACAGGGGAGCACTGAAGCTTTCTTT,CASSVRLEQGSTEAFF
TRBV5-1,TRBJ1-3,many,TRBD1,TGCGCCAGCAGCTGGACAGGGGAAAGAAACACCATATATTTT,CASSWTGERNTIYF
TRBV12-3/TRBV12-4,TRBJ1-2,many,TRBD1,TGTGCCAGCAGTTTAAAGGGGGCCGATGGCTACACCTTC,CASSLKGADGYTF
TRBV7-3,TRBJ2-3,many,TRBD1,TGTGCCAGCAGCCGGGACAGGGGGCACACGGATACGCAGTATTTT,CASSRDRGHTDTQYF
TRBV20-1,TRBJ1-2,many,.,TGCAGTGCTAGAGATTGGGGGGGCAACTATGGCTACACCTTC,CSARDWGGNYGYTF
TRBV19,TRBJ1-5,few,TRBD1,TGTGCCAGTAGTCCGACCGGACAGGGGTATCAGCCCCATCATTTT,CASSPTGQGYQPHHF
TRBV27,TRBJ1-1,many,.,TGTGCCAGCAGTTTGGGGGTAGGTATCACTGAAGCTTTCTTT,CASSLGVGITEAFF
TRBV28,TRBJ1-4,many,.,TGTGCCACCGGACCGGGATGGAGGGAAAAACTGTTTTTT,CATGPGWREKLFF
TRBV19,TRBJ1-5,many,TRBD1,TGTGCCAGTAGTAGAGAGACAGGGGATCCGCCCCAGCATTTT,CASSRETGDPPQHF
TRBV27,TRBJ2-7,few,.,TGTGCCAGCATCCTCTCGTGCTCCTACGAGCAGTACTTC,CASILSCSYEQYF
TRBV6-1,TRBJ2-7,few,TRBD1,TGTGCCAGCAGTGATCGAGACAGGGTACGGTACGAGCAGTACTTC,CASSDRDRVRYEQYF
TRBV12-3/TRBV12-4,TRBJ1-5,few,.,TGTGCCAGCACGGGGGGCAGAAATCAGCACCAGCATTTT,CASTGGRNQHQHF
TRBV5-6,TRBJ2-3,.,.,TGTGCCAGCTCCAACCCCGGGACGTGGGGCACAGATACGCAGTATTTT,CASSNPGTWGTDTQYF
TRBV7-2,TRBJ2-2,many,.,TGTGCCAGCAGCGCTATAAACACCGGGGAGCTGTTTTTT,CASSAINTGELFF
TRBV27,TRBJ1-1,many,TRBD1,TGTGCCAGCAGTTTATCTTACAGGGGGACTGAAGCTTTCTTT,CASSLSYRGTEAFF
TRBV7-3,TRBJ2-3,many,TRBD2,TGTGCCAGCAGCTTAATTACCGGGACTAGCGGCACAGATACGCAGTATTTT,CASSLITGTSGTDTQYF
TRBV5-1,TRBJ1-6,many,.,TGCGCCAGCAGCTTGGTCGGTTCACCCCTCCACTTT,CASSLVGSPLHF
TRBV4-1,TRBJ2-3,.,.,TGCGCCAGCAGCCAATATAATAGCTGGCTGTGTCCTACGCAGTATTTT,CASSQYNSWLCPTQYF
TRBV6-2/TRBV6-3,TRBJ1-5,few,.,TGTGCCAGCAGCGGGTCGGCATGGTCTCAGCCCCAGCATTTT,CASSGSAWSQPQHF
TRBV7-8,TRBJ2-3,many,TRBD1,TGTGCCAGCAGCTTAGTCGACAGGGGGTATAGCACAGATACGCAGTATTTT,CASSLVDRGYSTDTQYF
TRBV27,TRBJ2-1,few,TRBD2,TGTGCCAGCAGTCCCGAGGGACTAGCGGGAGGAGGTGAGCAGTTCTTC,CASSPEGLAGGGEQFF
TRBV15,TRBJ2-1,few,.,TGTGCCACCAGCAGATGCCCGGGGACCTCCTACAGTGAGCAGTTCTTC,CATSRCPGTSYSEQFF